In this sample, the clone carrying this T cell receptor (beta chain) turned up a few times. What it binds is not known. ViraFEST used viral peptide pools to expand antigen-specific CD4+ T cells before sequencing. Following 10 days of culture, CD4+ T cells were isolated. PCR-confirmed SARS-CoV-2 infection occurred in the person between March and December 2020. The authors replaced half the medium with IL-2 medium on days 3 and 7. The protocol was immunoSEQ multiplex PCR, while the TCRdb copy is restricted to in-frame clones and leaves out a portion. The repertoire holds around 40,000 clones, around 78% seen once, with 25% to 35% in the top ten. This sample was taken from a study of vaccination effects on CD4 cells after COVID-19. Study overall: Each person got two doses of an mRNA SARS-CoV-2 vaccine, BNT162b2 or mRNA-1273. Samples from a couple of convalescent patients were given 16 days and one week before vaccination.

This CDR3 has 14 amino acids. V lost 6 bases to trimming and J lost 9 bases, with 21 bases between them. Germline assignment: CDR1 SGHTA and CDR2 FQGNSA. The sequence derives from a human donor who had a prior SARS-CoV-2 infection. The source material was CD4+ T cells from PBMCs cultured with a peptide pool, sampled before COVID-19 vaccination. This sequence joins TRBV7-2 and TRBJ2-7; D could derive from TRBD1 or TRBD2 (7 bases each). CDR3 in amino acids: CASSPRGGTIVQYF. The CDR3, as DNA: TGTGCCAGCAGTCCCAGGGGGGGGACTATCGTGCAGTACTTC.